This TCR beta chain derives from a study of T cell responses to AZD1222 COVID-19 vaccine. The CDR3 has 14 residues. Per the germline V gene, CDR1 is SGHTA and CDR2 is FQGNSA. After removal of 2 bases from V and 10 bases from J, the junction contained 5 bases not matched to a gene. The assay was immunoSEQ multiplex PCR, and TCRdb's table has in-frame clones only and misses some. The table has approximately 210,000 clones, approximately 93% seen once; the top ten hold approximately 3.4%. The clonotype was recovered from an adult who received the AZD1222 COVID-19 vaccine. The rearrangement joins TRBV7-2 to TRBJ1-6; TRBD1 matches at 7 bases. Here the sequenced sample was peripheral blood, taken 28 days after the second AZD1222 dose. The CDR3 DNA follows: TGTGCCAGCAGCTTAACAGGGGTCGGCTCACCCCTCCACTTT. Translated, it gives CASSLTGVGSPLHF.